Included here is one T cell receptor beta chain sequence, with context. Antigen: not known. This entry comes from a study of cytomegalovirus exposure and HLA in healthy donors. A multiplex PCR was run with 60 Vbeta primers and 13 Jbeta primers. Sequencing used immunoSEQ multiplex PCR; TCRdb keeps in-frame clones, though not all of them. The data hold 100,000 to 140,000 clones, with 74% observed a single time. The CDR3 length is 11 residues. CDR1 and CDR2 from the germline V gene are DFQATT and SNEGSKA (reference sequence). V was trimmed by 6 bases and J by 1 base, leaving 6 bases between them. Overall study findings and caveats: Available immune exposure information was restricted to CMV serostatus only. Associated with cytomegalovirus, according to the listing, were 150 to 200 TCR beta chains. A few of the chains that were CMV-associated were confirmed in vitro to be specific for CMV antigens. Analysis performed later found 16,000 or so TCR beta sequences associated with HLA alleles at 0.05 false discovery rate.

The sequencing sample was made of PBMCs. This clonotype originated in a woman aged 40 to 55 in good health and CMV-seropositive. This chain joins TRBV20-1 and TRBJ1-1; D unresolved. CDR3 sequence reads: CSAGRNTEAFF. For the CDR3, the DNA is TGCAGTGCGGGGAGGAACACTGAAGCTTTCTTT.